This entry is about one T cell receptor beta chain. This record comes from a study of blood T cell repertoires in COVID-19. Study details: Some COVID-19 samples were acute and others convalescent; all came from the United States, Italy and Spain. Sources were T cells, B-cell-depleted T cells, or PBMCs; the material itself was cDNA or gDNA.

In the original processing: Amplification with reference gene primers provided the estimates of nucleated cell counts. Profiling relied on immunoSEQ multiplex PCR, and the TCRdb table lists in-frame clones only, not all of them. V, J and clone size derive from that table, while D and trimming were established from the DNA sequence. This sample carries approximately 70,000 clones, more than 75% of them seen once, and the ten largest clones take 1.1% to 1.5%. V was shortened by 4 bases and J by 0 bases, with 11 bases between the two germline ends. This CDR3 is built from 14 residues. From germline, CDR1 is SGHTS and CDR2 YDEGEE.

The sequenced sample was peripheral blood. The receptor was isolated from a human donor in a cohort sampled during active COVID-19. The rearrangement links TRBV5-8 to TRBJ2-7, with TRBD1 as a possible D gene (6 bases). As DNA, the CDR3 is TGTGCCAGCAGCATCTCGGACAGCTCCTACGAGCAGTACGTC. Encoded protein: CASSISDSSYEQYV.